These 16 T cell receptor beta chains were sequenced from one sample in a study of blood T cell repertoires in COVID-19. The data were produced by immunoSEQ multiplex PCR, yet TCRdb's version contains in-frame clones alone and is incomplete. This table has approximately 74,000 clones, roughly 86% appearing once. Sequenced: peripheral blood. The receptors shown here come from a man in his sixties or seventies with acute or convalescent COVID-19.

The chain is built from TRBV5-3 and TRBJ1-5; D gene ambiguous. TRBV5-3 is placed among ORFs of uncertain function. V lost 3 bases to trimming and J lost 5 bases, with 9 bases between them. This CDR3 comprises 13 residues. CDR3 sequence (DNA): TGTGCCAGAAGCTCCCGAGGGTATCAGCCCCAGCATTTT. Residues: CARSSRGYQPQHF.

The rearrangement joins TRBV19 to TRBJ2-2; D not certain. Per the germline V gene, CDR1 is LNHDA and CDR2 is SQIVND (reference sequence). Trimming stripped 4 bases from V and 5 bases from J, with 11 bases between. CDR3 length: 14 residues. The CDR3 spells CASSNQARTGELFF. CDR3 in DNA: TGTGCCAGTAGTAACCAGGCGAGAACCGGGGAGCTGTTTTTT.

The CDR3 protein is CASSPILSTATEAFF. The CDR3 coding sequence is TGTGCCAGCAGCCCCATTTTGAGTACAGCAACTGAAGCTTTCTTT. The rearrangement joins TRBV6-5 to TRBJ1-1; D gene uncertain. CDR1 MNHEY and CDR2 SVGAGI come from the germline V gene. This CDR3 has 15 amino acids. The germline V and J ends were trimmed by 6 bases and 5 bases, with 19 bases remaining between them.

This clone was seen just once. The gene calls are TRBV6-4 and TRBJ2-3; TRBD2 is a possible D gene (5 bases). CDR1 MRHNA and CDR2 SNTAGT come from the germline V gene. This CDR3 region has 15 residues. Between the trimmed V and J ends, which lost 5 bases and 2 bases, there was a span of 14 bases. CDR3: CASSSDPGTTDTQYF. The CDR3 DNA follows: TGTGCCAGCAGTTCAGACCCGGGAACCACAGATACGCAGTATTTT.

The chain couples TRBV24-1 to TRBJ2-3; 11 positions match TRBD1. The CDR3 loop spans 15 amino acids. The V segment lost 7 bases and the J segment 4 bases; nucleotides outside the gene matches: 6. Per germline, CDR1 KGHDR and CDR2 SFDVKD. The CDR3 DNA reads TGTGCCACCAGATCAACGGGACAGGGGGCAGATACGCAGTATTTT. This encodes CATRSTGQGADTQYF.

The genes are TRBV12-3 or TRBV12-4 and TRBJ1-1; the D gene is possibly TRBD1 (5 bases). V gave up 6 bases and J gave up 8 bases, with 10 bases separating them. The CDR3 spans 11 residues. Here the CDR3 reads CASRKTVEAFF. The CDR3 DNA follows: TGTGCCAGCAGGAAGACAGTAGAAGCTTTCTTT.

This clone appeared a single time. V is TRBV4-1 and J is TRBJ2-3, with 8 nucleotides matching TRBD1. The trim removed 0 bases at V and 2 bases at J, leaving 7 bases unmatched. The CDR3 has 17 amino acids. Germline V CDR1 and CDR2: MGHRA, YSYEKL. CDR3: CASSQDHGTGYTDTQYF. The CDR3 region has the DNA TGCGCCAGCAGCCAAGATCACGGGACAGGTTACACAGATACGCAGTATTTT.

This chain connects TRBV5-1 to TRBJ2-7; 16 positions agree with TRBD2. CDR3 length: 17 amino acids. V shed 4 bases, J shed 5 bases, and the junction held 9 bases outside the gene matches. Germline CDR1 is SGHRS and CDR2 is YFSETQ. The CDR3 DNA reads TGCGCCAGCAGCCAACCCGGGACTAGCGGGGGGGCCCACGAGCAGTACTTC. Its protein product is CASSQPGTSGGAHEQYF.

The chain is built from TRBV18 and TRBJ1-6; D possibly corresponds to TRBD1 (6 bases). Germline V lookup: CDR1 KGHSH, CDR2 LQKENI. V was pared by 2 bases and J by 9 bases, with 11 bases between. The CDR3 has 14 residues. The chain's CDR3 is CASSPSLDSSPLHF. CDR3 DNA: TGTGCCAGCTCACCAAGTCTGGACAGTTCACCCCTCCACTTT.

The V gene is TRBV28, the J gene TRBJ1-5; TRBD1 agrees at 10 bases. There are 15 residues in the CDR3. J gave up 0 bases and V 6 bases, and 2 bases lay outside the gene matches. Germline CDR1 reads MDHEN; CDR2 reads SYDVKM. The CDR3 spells CASSWDRGSNQPQHF. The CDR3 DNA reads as TGTGCCAGCAGCTGGGACAGGGGTAGCAATCAGCCCCAGCATTTT.

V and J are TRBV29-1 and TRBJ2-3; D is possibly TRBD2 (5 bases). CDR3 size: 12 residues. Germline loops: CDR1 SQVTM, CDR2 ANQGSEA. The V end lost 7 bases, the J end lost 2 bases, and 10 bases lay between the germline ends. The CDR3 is CSDGSITDTQYF. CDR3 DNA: TGCAGCGATGGGAGTATCACAGATACGCAGTATTTT.

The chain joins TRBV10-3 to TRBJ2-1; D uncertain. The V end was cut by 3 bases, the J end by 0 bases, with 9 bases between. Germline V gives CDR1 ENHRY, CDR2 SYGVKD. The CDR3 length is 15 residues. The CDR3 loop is CAISDGLSSYNEQFF. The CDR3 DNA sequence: TGTGCCATCAGTGATGGGCTGAGCTCCTACAATGAGCAGTTCTTC.

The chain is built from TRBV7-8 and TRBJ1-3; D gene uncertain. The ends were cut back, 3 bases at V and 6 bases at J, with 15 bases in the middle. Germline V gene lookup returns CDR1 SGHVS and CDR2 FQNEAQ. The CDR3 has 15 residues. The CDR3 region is CASSFSFGSQNTIYF. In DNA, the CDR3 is TGTGCCAGCAGCTTTTCGTTCGGGTCGCAAAACACCATATATTTT.

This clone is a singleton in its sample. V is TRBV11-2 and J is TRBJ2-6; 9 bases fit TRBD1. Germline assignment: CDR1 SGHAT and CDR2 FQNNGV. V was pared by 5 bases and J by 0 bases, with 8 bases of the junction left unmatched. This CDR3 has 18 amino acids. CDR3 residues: CASSRGQGTVSGANVLTF. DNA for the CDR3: TGTGCCAGCAGCCGCGGACAGGGGACTGTCTCTGGGGCCAACGTCCTGACTTTC. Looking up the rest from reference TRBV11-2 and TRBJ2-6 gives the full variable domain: EAGVAQSPRYKIIEKRQSVAFWCNPISGHATLYWYQQILGQGPKLLIQFQNNGVVDDSQLPKDRFSAERLKGVDSTLKIQPAKLEDSAVYLCASSRGQGTVSGANVLTFGAGSRLTVL.

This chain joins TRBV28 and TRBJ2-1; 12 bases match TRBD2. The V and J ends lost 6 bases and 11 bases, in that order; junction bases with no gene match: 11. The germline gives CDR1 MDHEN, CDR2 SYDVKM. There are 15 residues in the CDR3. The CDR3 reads CASRQPSGRANKQFF. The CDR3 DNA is TGTGCCAGCAGACAACCTAGCGGGAGGGCCAACAAGCAGTTCTTC. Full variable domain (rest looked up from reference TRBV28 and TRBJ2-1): DVKVTQSSRYLVKRTGEKVFLECVQDMDHENMFWYRQDPGLGLRLIYFSYDVKMKEKGDIPEGYSVSREKKERFSLILESASTNQTSMYLCASRQPSGRANKQFFGPGTRLTVL.

CDR3 nucleotides: TGTGCCAGCATCTGGGGGACAGGGGGCGCAGATACGCAGTATTTT. Translated: CASIWGTGGADTQYF. This chain connects TRBV7-9 to TRBJ2-3; 12 bases agree with TRBD1. The V gene's germline CDR1 is SEHNR and CDR2 FQNEAQ (reference sequence). V lost 7 bases to trimming and J lost 4 bases; unmatched junction nucleotides: 6. CDR3 size: 15 residues.